This T cell receptor beta chain was identified during a study of CD8 T cells in ankylosing spondylitis. Points from the study as a whole: The study identified a TCR beta motif of under 10 highly homologous variants that appeared characteristic of ankylosing spondylitis blood.

TCRdb re-called the 5' RACE reads through MiXCR, storing one row per CDR3 protein. The sample consists of a few hundred thousand distinct CDR3 sequences, about a fifth of them appearing once. The junction had 10 bases not matched to a gene; V was cut back by 5 bases and J by 6 bases. Germline V lookup: CDR1 DFQATT, CDR2 SNEGSKA (reference sequence). The length of the CDR3 is 14 residues. For this clonotype: The antigen remains undetermined.

The specimen was blood, either unsorted or a sorted T cell fraction (not recorded which). The receptor was derived from a male donor with ankylosing spondylitis. J is TRBJ2-4 and V is TRBV20-1; 7 bases fit TRBD2. The CDR3 here is CSAALAPGGNIQYF. Written as DNA, the CDR3 is TGCAGTGCTGCACTAGCGCCAGGCGGAAACATTCAGTACTTC.